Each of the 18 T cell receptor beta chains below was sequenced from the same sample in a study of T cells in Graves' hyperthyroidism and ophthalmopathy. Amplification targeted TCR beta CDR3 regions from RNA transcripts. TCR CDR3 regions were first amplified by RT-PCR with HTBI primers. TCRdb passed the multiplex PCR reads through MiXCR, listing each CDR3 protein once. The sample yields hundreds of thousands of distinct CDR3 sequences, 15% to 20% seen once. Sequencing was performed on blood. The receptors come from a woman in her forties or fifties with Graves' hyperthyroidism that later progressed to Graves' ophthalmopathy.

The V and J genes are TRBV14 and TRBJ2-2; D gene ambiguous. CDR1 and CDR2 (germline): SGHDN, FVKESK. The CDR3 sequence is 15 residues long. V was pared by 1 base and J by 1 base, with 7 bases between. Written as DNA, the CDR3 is TGTGCCAGCAGCCAAGCGTATAGGAACACCGGGGAGCTGTTTTTT. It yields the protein CASSQAYRNTGELFF.

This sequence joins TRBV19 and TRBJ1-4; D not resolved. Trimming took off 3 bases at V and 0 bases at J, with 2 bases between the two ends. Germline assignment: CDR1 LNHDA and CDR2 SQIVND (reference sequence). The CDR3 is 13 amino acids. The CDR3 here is CASSIATNEKLFF. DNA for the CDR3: TGTGCCAGTAGTATTGCAACTAATGAAAAACTGTTTTTT.

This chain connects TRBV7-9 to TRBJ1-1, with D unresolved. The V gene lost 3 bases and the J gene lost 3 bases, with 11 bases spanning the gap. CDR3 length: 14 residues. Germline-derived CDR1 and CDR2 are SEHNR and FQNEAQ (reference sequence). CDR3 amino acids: CASSFSPEDTEAFF. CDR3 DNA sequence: TGTGCCAGCAGCTTCTCCCCTGAGGACACTGAAGCTTTCTTT. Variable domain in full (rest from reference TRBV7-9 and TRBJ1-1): DTGVSQNPRHKITKRGQNVTFRCDPISEHNRLYWYRQTLGQGPEFLTYFQNEAQLEKSRLLSDRFSAERPKGSFSTLEIQRTEQGDSAMYLCASSFSPEDTEAFFGQGTRLTVV.

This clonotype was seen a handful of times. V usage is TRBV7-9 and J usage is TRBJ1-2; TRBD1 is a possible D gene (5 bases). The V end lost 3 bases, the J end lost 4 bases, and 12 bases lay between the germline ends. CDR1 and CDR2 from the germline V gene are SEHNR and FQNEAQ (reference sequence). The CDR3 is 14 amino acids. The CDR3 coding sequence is TGTGCCAGCAGCTTTGGAGGGCAGGGCTATGGCTACACCTTC. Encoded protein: CASSFGGQGYGYTF.

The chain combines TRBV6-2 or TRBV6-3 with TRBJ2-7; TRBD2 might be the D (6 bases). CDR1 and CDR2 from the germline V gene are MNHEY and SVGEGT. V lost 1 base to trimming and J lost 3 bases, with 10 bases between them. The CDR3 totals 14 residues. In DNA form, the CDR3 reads TGTGCCAGCAGTTACTACGGGAGCCACTACGAGCAGTACTTC. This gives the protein CASSYYGSHYEQYF.

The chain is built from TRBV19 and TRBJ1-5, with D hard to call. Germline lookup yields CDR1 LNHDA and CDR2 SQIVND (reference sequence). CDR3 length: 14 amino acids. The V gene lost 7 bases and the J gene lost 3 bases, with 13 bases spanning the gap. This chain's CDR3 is CASTVPGYNQPQHF. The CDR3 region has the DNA TGTGCCAGTACCGTTCCAGGATACAATCAGCCCCAGCATTTT.

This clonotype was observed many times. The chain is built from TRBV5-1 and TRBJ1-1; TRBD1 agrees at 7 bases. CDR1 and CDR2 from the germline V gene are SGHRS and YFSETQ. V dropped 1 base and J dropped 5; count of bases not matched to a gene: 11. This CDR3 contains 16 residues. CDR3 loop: CASSLTWDSGGTEAFF. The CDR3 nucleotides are TGCGCCAGCAGCTTGACCTGGGACAGCGGGGGGACTGAAGCTTTCTTT. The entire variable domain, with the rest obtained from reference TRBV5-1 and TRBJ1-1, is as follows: KAGVTQTPRYLIKTRGQQVTLSCSPISGHRSVSWYQQTPGQGLQFLFEYFSETQRNKGNFPGRFSGRQFSNSRSEMNVSTLELGDSALYLCASSLTWDSGGTEAFFGQGTRLTVV.

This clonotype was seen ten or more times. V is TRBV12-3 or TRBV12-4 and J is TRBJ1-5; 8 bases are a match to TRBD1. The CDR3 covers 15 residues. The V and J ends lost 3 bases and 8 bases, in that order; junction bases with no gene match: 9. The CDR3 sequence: CASSFEGQGSEPQHF. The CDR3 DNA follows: TGTGCCAGCAGTTTCGAAGGACAGGGAAGTGAGCCCCAGCATTTT.

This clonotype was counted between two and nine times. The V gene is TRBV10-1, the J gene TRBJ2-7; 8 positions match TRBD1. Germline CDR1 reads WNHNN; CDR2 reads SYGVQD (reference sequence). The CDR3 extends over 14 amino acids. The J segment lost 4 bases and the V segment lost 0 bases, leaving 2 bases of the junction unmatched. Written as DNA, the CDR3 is TGCGCCAGCAGTGAGTCGACAGGGGTTTACGAGCAGTACTTC. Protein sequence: CASSESTGVYEQYF.

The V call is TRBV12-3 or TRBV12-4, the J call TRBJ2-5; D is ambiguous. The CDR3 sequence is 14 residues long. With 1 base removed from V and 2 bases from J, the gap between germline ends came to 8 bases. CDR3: CASSLGVVQETQYF. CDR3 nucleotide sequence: TGTGCCAGCAGTTTAGGGGTTGTTCAAGAGACCCAGTACTTC.

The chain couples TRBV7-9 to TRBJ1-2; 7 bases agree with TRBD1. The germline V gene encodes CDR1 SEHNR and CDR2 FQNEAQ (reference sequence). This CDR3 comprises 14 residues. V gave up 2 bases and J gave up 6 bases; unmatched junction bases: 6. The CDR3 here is CASSLLRDSNGYTF. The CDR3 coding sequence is TGTGCCAGCAGCTTACTCCGGGACAGTAATGGCTACACCTTC.

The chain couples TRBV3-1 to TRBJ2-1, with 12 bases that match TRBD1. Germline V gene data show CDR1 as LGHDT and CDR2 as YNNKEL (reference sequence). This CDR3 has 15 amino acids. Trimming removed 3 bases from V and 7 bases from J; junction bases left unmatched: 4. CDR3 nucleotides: TGTGCCAGCAGCCAGGGACAGGGGGCACCGAATGAGCAGTTCTTC. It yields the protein CASSQGQGAPNEQFF.

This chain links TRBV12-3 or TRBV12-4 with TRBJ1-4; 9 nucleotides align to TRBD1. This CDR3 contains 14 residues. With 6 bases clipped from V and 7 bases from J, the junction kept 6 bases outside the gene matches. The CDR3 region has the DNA TGTGCCAGCAGCCGTGGACAGGGGTTTGAAAAACTGTTTTTT. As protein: CASSRGQGFEKLFF.

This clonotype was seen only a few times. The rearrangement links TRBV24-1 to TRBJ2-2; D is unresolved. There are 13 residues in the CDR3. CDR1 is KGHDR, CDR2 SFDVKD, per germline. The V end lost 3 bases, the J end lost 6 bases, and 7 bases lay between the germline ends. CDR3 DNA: TGTGCCACCAGTGATCACCCCCCCGGGGAGCTGTTTTTT. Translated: CATSDHPPGELFF.

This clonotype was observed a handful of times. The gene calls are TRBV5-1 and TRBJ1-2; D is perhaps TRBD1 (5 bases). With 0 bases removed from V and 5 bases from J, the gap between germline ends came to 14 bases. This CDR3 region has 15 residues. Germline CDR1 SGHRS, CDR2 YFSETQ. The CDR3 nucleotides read TGCGCCAGCAGCTTGGCCCCGCCGGAGGGGTATGGCTACACCTTC. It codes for CASSLAPPEGYGYTF.

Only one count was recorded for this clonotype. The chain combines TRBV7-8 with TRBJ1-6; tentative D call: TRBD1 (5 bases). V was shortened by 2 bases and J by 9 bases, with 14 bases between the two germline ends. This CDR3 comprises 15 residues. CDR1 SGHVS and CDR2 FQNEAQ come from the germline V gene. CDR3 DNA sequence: TGTGCCAGCAGCTTAACACGGGGCCGGGGTTCACCCCTCCACTTT. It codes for CASSLTRGRGSPLHF.

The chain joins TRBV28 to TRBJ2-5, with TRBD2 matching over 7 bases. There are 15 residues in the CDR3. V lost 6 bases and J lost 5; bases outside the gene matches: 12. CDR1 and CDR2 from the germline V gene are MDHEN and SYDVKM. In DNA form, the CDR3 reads TGTGCCAGCAGGGCTTCGGGACTACCTGGGGAGACCCAGTACTTC. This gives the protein CASRASGLPGETQYF.

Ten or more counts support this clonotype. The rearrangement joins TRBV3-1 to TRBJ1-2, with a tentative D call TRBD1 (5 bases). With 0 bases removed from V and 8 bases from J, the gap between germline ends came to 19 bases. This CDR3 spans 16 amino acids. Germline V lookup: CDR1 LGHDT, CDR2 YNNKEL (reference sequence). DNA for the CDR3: TGTGCCAGCAGCCAAGAGGTCGAAGGGGAATTGGAAGGCTACACCTTC. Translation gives CASSQEVEGELEGYTF.